This TCR beta chain was retrieved from a study of T cell responses to AZD1222 COVID-19 vaccine. The study, taken as a whole, reports: Among those given AZD1222, only five or six were seropositive at baseline. Vaccine-related CD4 TCRs covered spike, predominating at 160-218 and 743-854.

Clones were sequenced by immunoSEQ multiplex PCR, and TCRdb holds only the in-frame ones, with some missing. This sample has 150,000 to 200,000 clones, with 90% to 95% found just once. Germline V gene sequence: CDR1 LGHDT, CDR2 YNNKEL (reference sequence). Trimming at V came to 3 bases and at J to 2 bases, leaving 3 bases not matched to a gene. The CDR3 runs to 17 residues. As for this clone: No antigen is known for it.

This specimen consisted of peripheral blood, obtained 28 days after the second dose of the MenACWY control vaccine. This clonotype was obtained from an adult who received the MenACWY meningococcal vaccine as a control. The chain couples TRBV3-1 (or the pseudogene TRBV3-2) to TRBJ2-6, with TRBD1 matching over 11 bases. The CDR3: CASSQDRGHAGANVLTF. In nucleotides, the CDR3 is TGTGCCAGCAGCCAGGACAGGGGGCATGCTGGGGCCAACGTCCTGACTTTC.